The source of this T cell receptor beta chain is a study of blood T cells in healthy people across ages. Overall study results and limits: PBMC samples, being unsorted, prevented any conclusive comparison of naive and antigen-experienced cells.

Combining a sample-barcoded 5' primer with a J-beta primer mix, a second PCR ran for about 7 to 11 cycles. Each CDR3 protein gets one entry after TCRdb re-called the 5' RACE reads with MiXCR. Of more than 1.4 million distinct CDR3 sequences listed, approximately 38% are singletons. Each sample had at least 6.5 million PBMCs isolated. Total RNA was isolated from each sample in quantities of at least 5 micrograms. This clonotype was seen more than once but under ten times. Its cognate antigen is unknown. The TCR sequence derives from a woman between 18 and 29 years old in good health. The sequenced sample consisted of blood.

CDR3 in DNA: TGTGCCAGCAGCCAAGGGACTAGCGAAAAAGAGACCCAGTACTTC. Protein sequence: CASSQGTSEKETQYF. The chain employs TRBV3-1 and TRBJ2-5; 9 nucleotides agree with TRBD2. The CDR3 covers 15 residues. Looked up from germline, CDR1 is LGHDT and CDR2 is YNNKEL (reference sequence). V trimming: 1 base; J trimming: 3 bases; junction bases outside the gene matches: 3.